This T cell receptor beta chain is drawn from a study of regulatory T cells in long-lasting Graves disease. Study-level results: The researchers studied only peripheral blood, not thyroid tissue. Accuracy might have suffered from few samples. Persistent disease favored TRBV28, TRBJ1-2 and TRBJ2-5.

The germline V gene has CDR1 MNHEY and CDR2 SVGEGT. The CDR3 runs to 12 residues. Trimming stripped 6 bases from V and 6 bases from J, with 12 bases between. Construction of TCR beta libraries relied on iRepertoire HTBI primers and on Arm-PCR targeting CDR3 regions. As originally analysed: Across all samples, about 60 TRBV segments and around 13 TRBJ segments were identified. One entry per CDR3 protein results from TCRdb running MiXCR on the multiplex PCR reads. TCRdb's processing, not the study's, gives the V and J calls here. The sample yields approximately 500,000 distinct CDR3 sequences, about a fifth seen once. On this clonotype: What it recognizes is unknown.

Time point in this sample: persistent/refractory GD, antithyroid drugs over 5 years with positive TRAb. Researchers made the TCR library from RNA that was extracted from PBMCs. This specimen consisted of peripheral blood mononuclear cells (PBMCs), obtained when the disease was refractory, from a patient treated with antithyroid drugs. V usage is TRBV6-2 or TRBV6-3 and J usage is TRBJ2-7; maybe TRBD2 (6 bases). The TCR comes from a female donor with Graves disease. The CDR3 DNA sequence: TGTGCCAGCAGCCGGGACTGGGCCGAGCAGTACTTC. It specifies CASSRDWAEQYF.